The clone carrying this T cell receptor (beta chain) was counted many times. Its antigen is unidentified. This sample stems from a study of CD8+CD57+ T cells in acquired aplastic anemia. Findings and limits, study-wide: Found in both controls and patients were around 31 CD8+ CDR3 sequences.

The V gene's germline CDR1 is SGHTA and CDR2 FQGNSA. Germline trimming cut 0 bases from V and 3 bases from J; bases unmatched to any gene: 4. This CDR3 is built from 16 residues. Only patients with CD8+CD57+ cell expansion on flow cytometry were chosen for sequencing. For CDR3 and TCR beta VDJ profiling, genomic DNA was the template used. TCRdb reprocessed the reads with MiXCR, giving one entry per CDR3 protein. Here the sample spans around 200,000 distinct CDR3 sequences, 48% being singletons. The specimen was sorted CD4+, CD8+, or CD8+CD57+ T cells (not recorded which) from PBMCs. This TCR was sampled from a human donor with aplastic anemia. This chain connects TRBV7-2 to TRBJ2-7; 11 bases align to TRBD2. CDR3 bases: TGTGCCAGCAGCTTAGCTTTTAGCGGGGGGGTCTACGAGCAGTACTTC. Translation: CASSLAFSGGVYEQYF.